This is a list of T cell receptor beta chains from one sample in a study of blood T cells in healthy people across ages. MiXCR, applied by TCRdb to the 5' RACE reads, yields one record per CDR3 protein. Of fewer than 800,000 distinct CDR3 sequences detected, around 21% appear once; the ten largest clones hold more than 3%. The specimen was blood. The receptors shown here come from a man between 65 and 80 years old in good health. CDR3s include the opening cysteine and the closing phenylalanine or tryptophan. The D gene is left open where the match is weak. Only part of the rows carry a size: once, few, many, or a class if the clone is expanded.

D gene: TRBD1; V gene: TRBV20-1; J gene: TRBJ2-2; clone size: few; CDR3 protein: CSARQGTGAGELFF; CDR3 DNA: TGCAGTGCTAGACAGGGTACAGGGGCCGGGGAGCTGTTTTTT
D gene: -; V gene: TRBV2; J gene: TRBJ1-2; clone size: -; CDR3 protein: CASSGGVGNNYGYTF; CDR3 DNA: TGTGCCAGCAGTGGGGGTGTAGGGAACAACTATGGCTACACCTTC
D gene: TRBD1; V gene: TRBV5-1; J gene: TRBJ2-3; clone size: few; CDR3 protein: CASSPKPGQGTDTQYF; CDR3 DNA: TGCGCCAGCAGCCCGAAACCGGGACAGGGAACAGATACGCAGTATTTT
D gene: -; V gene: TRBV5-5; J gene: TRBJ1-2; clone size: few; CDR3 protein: CASSHSQGGYGYTF; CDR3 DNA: TGTGCCAGCAGCCACTCACAGGGAGGCTATGGCTACACCTTC
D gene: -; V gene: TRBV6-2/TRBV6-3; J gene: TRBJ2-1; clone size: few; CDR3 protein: CASSYSSPSSYNEQFF; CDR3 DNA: TGTGCCAGCAGTTACTCTTCGCCCAGCTCCTACAATGAGCAGTTCTTC
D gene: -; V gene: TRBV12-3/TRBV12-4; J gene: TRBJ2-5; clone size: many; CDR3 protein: CASSPRDGETQYF; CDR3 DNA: TGTGCCAGCAGTCCAAGAGACGGGGAGACCCAGTACTTC
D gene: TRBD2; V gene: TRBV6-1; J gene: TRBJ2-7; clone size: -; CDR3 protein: CASSPPLALRSYEQYF; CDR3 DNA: TGTGCCAGCAGTCCCCCACTAGCGCTCCGCTCCTACGAGCAGTACTTC
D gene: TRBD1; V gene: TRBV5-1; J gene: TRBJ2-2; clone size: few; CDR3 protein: CASSLGTGATGELFF; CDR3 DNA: TGCGCCAGCAGCCTCGGGACAGGGGCCACCGGGGAGCTGTTTTTT
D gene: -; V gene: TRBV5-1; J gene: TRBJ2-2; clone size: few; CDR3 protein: CASSRDSSGELFF; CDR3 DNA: TGCGCCAGCAGTCGGGACTCCTCCGGGGAGCTGTTTTTT
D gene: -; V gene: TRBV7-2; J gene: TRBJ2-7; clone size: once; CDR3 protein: CASSFTGTSSSYEQYF; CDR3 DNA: TGTGCCAGCAGCTTTACCGGGACATCGAGCTCCTACGAGCAGTACTTC
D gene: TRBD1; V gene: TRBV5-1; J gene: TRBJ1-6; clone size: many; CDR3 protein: CASSSGTAYNSPLHF; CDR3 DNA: TGCGCCAGCAGCTCCGGGACAGCCTATAATTCACCCCTCCACTTT
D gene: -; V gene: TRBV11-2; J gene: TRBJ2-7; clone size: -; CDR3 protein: CASGTVGQIYEQYF; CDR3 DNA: TGTGCCAGCGGTACCGTAGGACAGATCTACGAGCAGTACTTC
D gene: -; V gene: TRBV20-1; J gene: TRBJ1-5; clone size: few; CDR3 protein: CSARDAGSNQPQHF; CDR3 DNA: TGCAGTGCTAGAGATGCGGGGAGCAATCAGCCCCAGCATTTT
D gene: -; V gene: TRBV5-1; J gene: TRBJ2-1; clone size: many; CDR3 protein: CASSPLASSSYNEQFF; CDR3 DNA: TGCGCCAGCAGCCCGCTAGCGAGCAGCTCCTACAATGAGCAGTTCTTC
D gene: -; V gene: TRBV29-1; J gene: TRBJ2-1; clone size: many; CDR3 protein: CSVGLVEDEQFF; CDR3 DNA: TGCAGCGTTGGACTAGTCGAAGATGAGCAGTTCTTC
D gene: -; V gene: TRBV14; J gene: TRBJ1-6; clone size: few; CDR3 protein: CASSQVMGVGSPLHF; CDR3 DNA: TGTGCCAGCAGCCAAGTCATGGGAGTTGGATCACCCCTCCACTTT
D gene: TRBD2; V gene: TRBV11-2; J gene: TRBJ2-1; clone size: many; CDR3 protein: CASSTIAGSSYNEQFF; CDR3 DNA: TGTGCCAGCAGCACCATAGCGGGAAGCTCCTACAATGAGCAGTTCTTC
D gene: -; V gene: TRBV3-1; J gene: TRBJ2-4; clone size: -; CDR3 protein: CASEPALGHIQYF; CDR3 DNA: TGTGCCAGCGAGCCGGCACTGGGGCACATTCAGTACTTC
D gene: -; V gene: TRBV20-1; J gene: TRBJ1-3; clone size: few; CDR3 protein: CSAQLRRGGGNTIYF; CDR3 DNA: TGCAGTGCACAACTGAGGAGAGGGGGTGGAAACACCATATATTTT
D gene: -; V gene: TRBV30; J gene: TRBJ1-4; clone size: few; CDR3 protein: CAWSGGQTTNEKLFF; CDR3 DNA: TGTGCCTGGAGTGGAGGACAGACAACTAATGAAAAACTGTTTTTT
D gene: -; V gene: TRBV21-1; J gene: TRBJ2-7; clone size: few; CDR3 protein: CASSKESRDYEQYF; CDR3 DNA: TGTGCCAGCAGCAAAGAATCGCGCGACTACGAGCAGTACTTC
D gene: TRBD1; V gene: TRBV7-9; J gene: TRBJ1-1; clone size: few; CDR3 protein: CASSSRQGMNTEAFF; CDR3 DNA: TGTGCCAGCAGCTCCAGACAGGGAATGAACACTGAAGCTTTCTTT
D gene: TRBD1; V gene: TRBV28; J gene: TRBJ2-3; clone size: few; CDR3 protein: CASSPATGGGSTATQYF; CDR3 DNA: TGTGCCAGCAGTCCAGCGACAGGGGGAGGTAGCACAGCTACGCAGTATTTT
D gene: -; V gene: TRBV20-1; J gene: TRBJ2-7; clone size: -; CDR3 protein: CSADASAQHSYEQYF; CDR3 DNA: TGCAGTGCTGACGCCTCGGCCCAGCACTCCTACGAGCAGTACTTC
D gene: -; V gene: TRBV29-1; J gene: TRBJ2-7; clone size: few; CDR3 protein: CSVRWGFSYEQYF; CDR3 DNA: TGCAGCGTTCGGTGGGGTTTTTCCTACGAGCAGTACTTC
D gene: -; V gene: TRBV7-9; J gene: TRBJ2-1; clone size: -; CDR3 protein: CASTFGGNEQFF; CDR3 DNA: TGTGCCAGCACTTTCGGTGGGAATGAGCAGTTCTTC
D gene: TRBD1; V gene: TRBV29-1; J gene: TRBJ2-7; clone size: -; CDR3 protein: CGVGTGSSYEQYF; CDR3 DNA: TGCGGCGTCGGGACAGGGAGCTCCTACGAGCAGTACTTC
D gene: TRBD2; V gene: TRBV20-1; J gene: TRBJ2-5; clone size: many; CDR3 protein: CSARGGLQETQYF; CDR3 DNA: TGCAGTGCTAGGGGAGGGTTACAAGAGACCCAGTACTTC
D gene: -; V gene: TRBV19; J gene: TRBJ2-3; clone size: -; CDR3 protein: CASSIKGLGNNQPQYF; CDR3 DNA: TGTGCCAGTAGTATCAAAGGGCTTGGTAACAATCAGCCCCAGTATTTT
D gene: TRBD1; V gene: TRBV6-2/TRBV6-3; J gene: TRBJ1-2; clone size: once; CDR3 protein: CASSTGDRLYGYTF; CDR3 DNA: TGTGCCAGCAGTACCGGGGACAGGCTCTATGGCTACACCTTC
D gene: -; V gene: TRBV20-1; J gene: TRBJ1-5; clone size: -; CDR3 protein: CSARVGHQPQHF; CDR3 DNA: TGCAGTGCTAGAGTAGGGCATCAGCCCCAGCATTTT
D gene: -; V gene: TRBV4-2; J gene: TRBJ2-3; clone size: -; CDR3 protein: CASSQAPSLPDTQYF; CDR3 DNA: TGTGCCAGCAGCCAAGCTCCTAGTCTTCCAGATACGCAGTATTTT
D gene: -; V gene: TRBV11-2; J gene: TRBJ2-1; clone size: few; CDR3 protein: CASSLYGTFSYNEQFF; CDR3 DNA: TGTGCCAGCAGCCTATATGGCACTTTCTCCTACAATGAGCAGTTCTTC
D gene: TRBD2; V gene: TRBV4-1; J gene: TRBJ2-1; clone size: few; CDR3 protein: CASSHGGSTYNERFF; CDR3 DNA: TGCGCCAGCAGCCACGGCGGGAGCACCTACAATGAGCGGTTCTTC
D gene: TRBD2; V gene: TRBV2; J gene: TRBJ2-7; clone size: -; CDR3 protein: CASRQRGEQYF; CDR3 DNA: TGTGCCAGCAGGCAGCGGGGAGAGCAGTACTTC
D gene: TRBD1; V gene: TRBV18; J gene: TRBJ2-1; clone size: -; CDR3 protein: CASPLPGTGGYYEQFF; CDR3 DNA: TGTGCCAGCCCACTCCCCGGGACAGGGGGCTATTATGAGCAGTTCTTC
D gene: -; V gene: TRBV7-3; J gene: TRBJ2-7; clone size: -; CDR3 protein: CASSLSAGGSYEQYF; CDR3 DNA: TGTGCCAGCAGCTTAAGTGCCGGGGGCTCCTACGAGCAGTACTTC
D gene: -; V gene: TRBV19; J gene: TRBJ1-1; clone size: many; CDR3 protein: CASSLGEATEAFF; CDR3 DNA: TGTGCCAGTAGCCTAGGGGAAGCGACTGAAGCTTTCTTT
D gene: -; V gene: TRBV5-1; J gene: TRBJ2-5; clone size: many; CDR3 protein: CASSLDGAGGETQYF; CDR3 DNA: TGCGCCAGCAGCTTGGACGGGGCCGGTGGAGAGACCCAGTACTTC
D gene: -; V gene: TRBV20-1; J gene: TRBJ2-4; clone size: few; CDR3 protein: CSAYRHELSKNIQYF; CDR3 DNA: TGCAGTGCTTACCGCCATGAACTTTCCAAAAACATTCAGTACTTC
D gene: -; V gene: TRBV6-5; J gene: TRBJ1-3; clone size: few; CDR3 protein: CASSYRLGGGSGNTIYF; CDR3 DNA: TGTGCCAGCAGTTATCGCCTCGGGGGTGGCTCTGGAAACACCATATATTTT
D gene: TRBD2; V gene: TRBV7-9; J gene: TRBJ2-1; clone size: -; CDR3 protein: CASSTVAGGTAEQFF; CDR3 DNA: TGTGCCAGCAGCACCGTTGCGGGAGGGACCGCGGAGCAGTTCTTC
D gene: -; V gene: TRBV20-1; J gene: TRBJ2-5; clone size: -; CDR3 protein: CSAIFRVEKTQYF; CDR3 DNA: TGCAGTGCAATCTTTCGAGTGGAAAAGACCCAGTACTTC
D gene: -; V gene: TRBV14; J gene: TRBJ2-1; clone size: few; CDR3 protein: CASSYFDEQFF; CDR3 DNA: TGTGCCAGCAGCTATTTCGATGAGCAGTTCTTC
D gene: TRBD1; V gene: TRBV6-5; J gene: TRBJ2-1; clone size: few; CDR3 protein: CASSSLQGRENEQFF; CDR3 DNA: TGTGCCAGCAGTTCCTTACAGGGGAGAGAAAATGAGCAGTTCTTC
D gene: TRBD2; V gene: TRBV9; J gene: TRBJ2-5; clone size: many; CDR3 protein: CASSPSRTSVEETQYF; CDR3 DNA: TGTGCCAGCAGCCCCTCCCGGACTAGTGTAGAAGAGACCCAGTACTTC
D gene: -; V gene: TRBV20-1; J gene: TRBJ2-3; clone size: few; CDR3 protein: CSADDSVHSTDTQYF; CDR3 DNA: TGCAGTGCAGACGACTCAGTGCATAGCACAGATACGCAGTATTTT
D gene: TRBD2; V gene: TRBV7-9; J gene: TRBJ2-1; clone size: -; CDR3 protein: CASSSTSGGEQFF; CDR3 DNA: TGTGCCAGCAGCTCTACTAGCGGGGGTGAGCAGTTCTTC
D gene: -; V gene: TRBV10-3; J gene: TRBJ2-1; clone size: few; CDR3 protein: CAISEYETSIDRSKEQFF; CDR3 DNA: TGTGCCATCAGTGAGTACGAGACCTCGATAGACCGGTCGAAAGAGCAGTTCTTC
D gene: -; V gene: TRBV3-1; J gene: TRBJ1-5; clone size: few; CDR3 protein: CASSPREGSQPQHF; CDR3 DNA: TGTGCCAGCAGCCCGAGGGAGGGGAGTCAGCCCCAGCATTTT
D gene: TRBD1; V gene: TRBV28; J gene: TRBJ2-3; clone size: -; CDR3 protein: CASSLSGTGGTDTQYF; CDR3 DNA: TGTGCCAGCAGTTTATCCGGGACAGGGGGCACAGATACGCAGTATTTT
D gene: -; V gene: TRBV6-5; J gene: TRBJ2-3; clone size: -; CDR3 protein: CASKNGVVDTQYF; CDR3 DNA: TGTGCCAGCAAAAACGGGGTGGTAGATACGCAGTATTTT
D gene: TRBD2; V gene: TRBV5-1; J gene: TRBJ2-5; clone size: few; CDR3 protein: CASSLAASGSQETQYF; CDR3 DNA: TGCGCCAGCAGCTTGGCGGCTAGCGGATCCCAAGAGACCCAGTACTTC
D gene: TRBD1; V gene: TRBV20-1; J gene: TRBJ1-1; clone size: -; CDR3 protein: CSARDIATGGNTEAFF; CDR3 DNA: TGCAGTGCTAGAGACATCGCAACAGGGGGTAACACTGAAGCTTTCTTT